Listed below are T cell receptor beta chains from one sample, sequenced in a study of T-cell reconstitution after alpha-beta-depleted transplantation in children. MiXCR was run by TCRdb on the PCR reads, yielding one entry per CDR3 protein. Of hundreds of thousands of distinct CDR3 sequences in the sample, 16% were seen once. Sample: PBMCs from the stem cell graft donor, taken from the stem cell graft. The origin of the receptors is a human donor who donated a stem cell graft to a child with acute myeloid leukemia. Each CDR3 is given with its conserved first and last residue. Rows give clone size only sometimes, using once, few, many, or a class for an expanded clone.

TRBV29-1 NA CSAHLANANTGELFF
TRBV20-1 few CCARRPGGTANTEAFF
TRBV5-1 once CASSLGGEQYNEQFF
TRBV7-2 NA CASSSARQGWTEAFF
TRBV20-1 few CSAVRGRKNFQPQHF
TRBV5-1 NA CASSLRGSGETQYF
TRBV4-3 NA CASSQAGTGGYEQYF
TRBV7-2 many CASSSGDRAALYTF
TRBV29-1 many CSVGGSSEAYNIQYF
TRBV7-2 many CASSLSGGAADTQYF
TRBV7-9 many CASSKITGELFF
TRBV7-2 few CASSLDLQSTEAFF
TRBV20-1 NA CCARDRGQPRNTGELFF
TRBV29-1 many CSVFGGPSTDTQYF
TRBV4-2 many CASSQGIQGLANNEQFF
TRBV15 NA CATSSPGTANEKLFF
TRBV20-1 few CSAILTENNGYTF
TRBV27 NA CASSLPLGRDTQYF
TRBV5-4 NA CASSLPPGTYTEAFF
TRBV7-7 few CASSLYAGEGGRSDTQYF
TRBV7-9 NA CASSFSGPTYGYTF
TRBV5-1 few CASSLEGTTEAFF
TRBV21-1 few CASTDLGRSYEQYF
TRBV6-5 many CASSYGLGSYNEQFF
TRBV4-3 NA CASSQEFGQGIYEQYF
TRBV7-2 few CASSDLGGYSYNEQFF
TRBV4-3 NA CASGRRGGTDTQYF
TRBV3-1 NA CATRHTDTQYF
TRBV6-2/TRBV6-3 NA CASCKTGHLSNEQFF
TRBV20-1 few CSARDKETLYQETQYF
TRBV12-3/TRBV12-4 NA CASTSVTSGGGAETQYF
TRBV6-5 many CASSYEGQGASTDTQYF
TRBV5-4 once CASSLPFTGAFF
TRBV7-9 few CASSPRDRVYNEQFF
TRBV7-2 few CASSLRFGNQPQHF
TRBV6-5 many CASRAPGSPLHF
TRBV13 few CASSLPTGANEQFF
TRBV29-1 many CSVDGVSGSGGYTF
TRBV24-1 many CATSDLKGTADTQYF
TRBV4-3 NA CASSQDRTGPNTEAFF
TRBV5-6 NA CASSLETTGSYEQYF
TRBV10-1 few CASKGQPYSWRLHDQHF
TRBV29-1 many CSAAGQAYNEQFF
TRBV29-1 many CSVLQGRWETQYF
TRBV9 NA CASSPGRGSNEKLFF
TRBV24-1 few CATSDSELTRPVFMDTQYF
TRBV29-1 many CSVESPGQGSEKLFF
TRBV5-1 many CASSLEGDTQYF
TRBV30 NA CAWSVGGAYEQYF
TRBV5-1 many CASSLVEGNSPLHF
TRBV27 many CAISSGTEAFF
TRBV12-3/TRBV12-4 NA CASSARAAAAPQYF
TRBV27 many CASTITAGDSSYEQYF
TRBV12-3/TRBV12-4 NA CASTGTGADQPQHF
TRBV3-1 NA CASSPLSGGEETQYF